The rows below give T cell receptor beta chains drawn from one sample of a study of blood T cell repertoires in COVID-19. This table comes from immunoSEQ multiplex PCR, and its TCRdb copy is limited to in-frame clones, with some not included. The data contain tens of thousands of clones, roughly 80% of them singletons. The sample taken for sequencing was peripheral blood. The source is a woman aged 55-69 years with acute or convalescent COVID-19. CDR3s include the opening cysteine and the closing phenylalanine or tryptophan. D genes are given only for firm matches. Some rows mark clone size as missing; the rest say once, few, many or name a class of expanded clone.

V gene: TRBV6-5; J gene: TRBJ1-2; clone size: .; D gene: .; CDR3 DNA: TGTGCCAGCAGAGATAGGGGGATCGGGGTTGGCTACACCTTC; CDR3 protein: CASRDRGIGVGYTF
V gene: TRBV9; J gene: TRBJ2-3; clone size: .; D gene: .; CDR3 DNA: TGTGCCAGCAGCGTAACTACTAGCACAGATACGCAGTATTTT; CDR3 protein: CASSVTTSTDTQYF
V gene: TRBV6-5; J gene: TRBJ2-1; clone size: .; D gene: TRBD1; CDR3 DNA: TGTGCCAGCAGTCCCGGGACAGGGTACAATGAGCAGTTCTTC; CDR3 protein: CASSPGTGYNEQFF
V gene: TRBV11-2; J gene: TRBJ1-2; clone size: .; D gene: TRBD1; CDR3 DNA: TGTGCCAGCAGCTTAGATTGGGACAGAAACTATGGCTACACCTTC; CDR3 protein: CASSLDWDRNYGYTF
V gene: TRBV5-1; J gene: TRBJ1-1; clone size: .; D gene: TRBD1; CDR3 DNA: TGCGCCAGCAGCCGGGGACAGTCGAACACTGAAGCTTTCTTT; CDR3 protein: CASSRGQSNTEAFF
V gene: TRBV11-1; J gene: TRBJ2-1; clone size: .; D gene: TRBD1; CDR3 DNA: TGTGCCAGCAGCTTAGCGACAGGGCTAAACGACAATGAGCAGTTCTTC; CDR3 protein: CASSLATGLNDNEQFF
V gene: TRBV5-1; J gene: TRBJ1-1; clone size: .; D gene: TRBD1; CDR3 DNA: TGCGCCAGCAGCTTGGACGACAGGGAGTACACTGAAGCTTTCTTT; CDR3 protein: CASSLDDREYTEAFF
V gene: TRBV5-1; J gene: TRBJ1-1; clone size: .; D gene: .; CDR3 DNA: TGCGCCAGCAGCTTGGAGCATTCCATGAACACTGAAGCTTTCTTT; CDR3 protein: CASSLEHSMNTEAFF
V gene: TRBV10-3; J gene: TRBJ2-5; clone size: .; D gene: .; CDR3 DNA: TGTGCCATCAGTGACCGGAGAGTAGCCCAAGAGACCCAGTACTTC; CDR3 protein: CAISDRRVAQETQYF
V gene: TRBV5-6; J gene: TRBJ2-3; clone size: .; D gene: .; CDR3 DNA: TGTGCCAGCAGCTTTACCCTCCAGGGCGCAGATACGCAGTATTTT; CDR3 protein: CASSFTLQGADTQYF
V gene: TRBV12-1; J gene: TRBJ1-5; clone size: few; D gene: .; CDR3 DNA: TGTGCCAGCAACCTTTCCTACAGACCCAATCAGCCCCAGCATTTT; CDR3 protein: CASNLSYRPNQPQHF
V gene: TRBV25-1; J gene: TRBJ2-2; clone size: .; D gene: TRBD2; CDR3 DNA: TGTGCCAGCAGTGAACGTACCGGGGGGGTCGGGGAGCTGTTTTTT; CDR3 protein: CASSERTGGVGELFF
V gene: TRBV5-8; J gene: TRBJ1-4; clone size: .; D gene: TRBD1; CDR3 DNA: TGTGCCAGCAGCTTAGGGACAGGGGGTTCTAATGAAAAACTGTTTTTT; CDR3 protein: CASSLGTGGSNEKLFF
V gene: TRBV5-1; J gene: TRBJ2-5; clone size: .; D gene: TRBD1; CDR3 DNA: TGCGCCAGCAGGGTCGCCGGGACAGGGCAAGAGACCCAGTACTTC; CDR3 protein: CASRVAGTGQETQYF
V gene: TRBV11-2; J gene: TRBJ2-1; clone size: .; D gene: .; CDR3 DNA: TGTGCCAGCAGCCCCTTGGGCCATGAGCAGTTCTTC; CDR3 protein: CASSPLGHEQFF
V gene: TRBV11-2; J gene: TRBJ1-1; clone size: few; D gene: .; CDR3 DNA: TGTGCCAGCAGCTTAGAAGCGGGGCCGGCCGCTGAAGCTTTCTTT; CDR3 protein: CASSLEAGPAAEAFF
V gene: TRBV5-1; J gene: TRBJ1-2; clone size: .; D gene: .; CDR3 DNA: TGCGCCAGCAGCTTGGACGCAGGGGACTATGGCTACACCTTC; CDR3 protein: CASSLDAGDYGYTF
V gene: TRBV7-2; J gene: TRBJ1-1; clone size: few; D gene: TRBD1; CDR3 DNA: TGTGCCAGCAGCTGGGGACAGATTGCTGAAGCTTTCTTT; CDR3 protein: CASSWGQIAEAFF
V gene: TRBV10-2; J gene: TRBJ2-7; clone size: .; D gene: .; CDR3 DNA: TGCGCCAGCAGTCCTGACAGGCGATCCTACGAGCAGTACTTC; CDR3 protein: CASSPDRRSYEQYF
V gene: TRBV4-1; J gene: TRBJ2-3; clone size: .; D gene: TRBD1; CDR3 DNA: TGCGCCACTAAGGACAGGCAGAGCACAGATACGCAGTATTTT; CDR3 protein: CATKDRQSTDTQYF
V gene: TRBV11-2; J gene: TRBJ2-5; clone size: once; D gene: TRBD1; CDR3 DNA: TGTGCCAGCAGCTTAGATCTACAGGGGGGGACCCAGTACTTC; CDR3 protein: CASSLDLQGGTQYF
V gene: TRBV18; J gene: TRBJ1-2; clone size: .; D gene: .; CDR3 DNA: TGTGCCAGCTCACCACCCCAGACTTCTAACTATGGCTACACCTTC; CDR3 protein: CASSPPQTSNYGYTF
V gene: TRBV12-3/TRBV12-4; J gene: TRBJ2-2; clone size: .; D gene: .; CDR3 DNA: TGTGCCAGCAGTCTCAACCTAGGGGAGCTGTTTTTT; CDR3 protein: CASSLNLGELFF
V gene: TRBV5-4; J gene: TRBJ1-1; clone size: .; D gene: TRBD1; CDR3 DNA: TGTGCCAGCAGCGGTGAGTACGGGACAGTGAACACTGAAGCTTTCTTT; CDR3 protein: CASSGEYGTVNTEAFF